This T cell receptor beta chain was identified in a study of cytomegalovirus exposure and HLA in healthy donors. General observations from the study: It was reportedly the case that the classifier diagnosed cytomegalovirus status with high specificity and sensitivity. TCR sequences were mostly rare, though some public TCRs occurred in many donors.

The CDR3 runs to 10 residues. Germline values: CDR1 GTSNPN, CDR2 SVGIG (reference sequence). V gave up 6 bases and J gave up 11 bases, with 13 bases separating them. The PCR had 60 Vbeta and 13 Jbeta primers. TCRdb keeps only in-frame clones here, not all; method: immunoSEQ multiplex PCR. The data contain around 99,000 clones, 81% of them singletons. As for this clone: Its specificity is unknown.

V is TRBV30 and J is TRBJ1-1, with D possibly TRBD1 on 6 matching bases. The TCR originated in a woman in her twenties or thirties in good health and CMV-seronegative. The material sequenced was PBMCs. The CDR3 protein is CACHRVWAFF. In nucleotides, the CDR3 is TGTGCCTGTCACAGGGTTTGGGCTTTCTTT.